This is a list of T cell receptor beta chains from one sample in a study of shared clonotypes between healthy human individuals. Assay used: immunoSEQ multiplex PCR; TCRdb lists only in-frame clones, some missing. The sample has some 2,500,000 clones; 93% are singletons. Input material: naive CD4+ T cells from PBMCs. The receptors were sampled from a man aged 18 to 35 in good health. Some clones in this sample may be carry-over from other donors' samples. The conserved cysteine and the conserved F or W are not part of the CDR3 here. The order of the fields is J gene, V gene, CDR3 protein.

>TRBJ1-1|TRBV11-2
AIPGVTEAF
>TRBJ2-6|TRBV25-1
ASSDGGGSGANVLT
>TRBJ1-2|TRBV5-4
ASSLAWGQGAFGYGYT
>TRBJ2-7|TRBV19
ASSTQREGIYEQY
>TRBJ2-2|TRBV28
ASTGGGQGGTGELF
>TRBJ1-1|TRBV5-1
ASSWRGKNTEAF
>TRBJ2-3|TRBV12-5
ASGWELAVNTDTQY
>TRBJ2-1|TRBV14
ASSRTSGNYNEQF
>TRBJ1-5|TRBV2
ASSPTWGVSNQPQH
>TRBJ1-1|TRBV10-3
AISELGERSEAF
>TRBJ1-6|TRBV6-5
ASSLNRGNSPLH